These 8 T cell receptor beta chains were sequenced from one sample in a study of early stage breast cancer tumors. Data came from immunoSEQ multiplex PCR; TCRdb stores just in-frame clones and leaves some out. The repertoire holds about 63,000 clones, with roughly 80% as singletons. The sequenced material came from blood. The receptors were sampled from a person aged 25 to 40 with breast cancer.

V usage is TRBV29-1 and J usage is TRBJ2-7; D not resolved. Trimming removed 0 bases from V and 0 bases from J, with 3 bases in between. The length of the CDR3 is 12 residues. Germline V gives CDR1 SQVTM, CDR2 ANQGSEA. The CDR3 loop reads CSVEEDSYEQYF. The CDR3 nucleotides are TGCAGCGTTGAAGAAGACTCCTACGAGCAGTACTTC.

The chain recombines TRBV5-8 with TRBJ1-3, with D unresolved. The CDR3 length is 13 residues. V was trimmed by 4 bases and J by 3 bases, leaving 8 bases between them. Germline V gene lookup returns CDR1 SGHTS and CDR2 YDEGEE. The CDR3 reads CASSELYGNTIYF. CDR3 in DNA: TGTGCCAGCAGCGAACTATATGGAAACACCATATATTTT.

On this clone itself: The junction and the germline gene differ at one end; a read error may be behind it. The V and J genes are TRBV18 and TRBJ2-7, with TRBD1 matching 10 bases. Per the germline V gene, CDR1 is KGHSH and CDR2 is LQKENI. The length of the CDR3 is 11 residues. The CDR3 DNA reads TGTGCCAGCTCACCAGGACAGGGGGTTTTCTTC. This translates into CASSPGQGVFF.

This sequence joins TRBV7-2 and TRBJ2-1; TRBD2 aligns across 10 bases. The CDR3 is 17 residues long. CDR1 and CDR2 from the germline V gene are SGHTA and FQGNSA. Trimming took 5 bases from V and 9 from J; bases not matched to a gene: 16. The CDR3 is CASSRNPASGSVSEQFF. As DNA, the CDR3 is TGTGCCAGCAGCCGCAACCCTGCTAGCGGGAGTGTGAGTGAGCAGTTCTTC. The variable domain in full, completed from reference TRBV7-2 and TRBJ2-1, reads GAGVSQSPSNKVTEKGKDVELRCDPISGHTALYWYRQSLGQGLEFLIYFQGNSAPDKSGLPSDRFSAERTGGSVSTLTIQRTQQEDSAVYLCASSRNPASGSVSEQFFGPGTRLTVL.

The chain is built from TRBV6-7 and TRBJ1-5; TRBD1 agrees at 9 bases. TRBV6-7 is an ORF for which the function is uncertain. This CDR3 region has 17 residues. Trimming removed 5 bases from V and 4 bases from J; junction bases left unmatched: 12. Here the CDR3 DNA reads TGTGCCAGCAGTGGACGGACAGGGGTGCGTTTAAATCAGCCCCAGCATTTT. It translates to CASSGRTGVRLNQPQHF.

The V call is TRBV7-2, the J call TRBJ2-3; perhaps TRBD2 as D (6 bases). CDR3 size: 15 residues. V shed 7 bases and J shed 5 bases, with 19 bases lying between them. From germline, CDR1 is SGHTA and CDR2 FQGNSA. The CDR3 here is CASIKTSPRGDTQYF. CDR3 DNA: TGTGCCAGCATCAAGACTAGTCCTCGGGGAGATACGCAGTATTTT.

The rearrangement links TRBV5-1 to TRBJ1-6; TRBD1 aligns across 7 bases. CDR3 length: 14 amino acids. The V segment lost 0 bases and the J segment 7 bases; nucleotides outside the gene matches: 1. Germline values: CDR1 SGHRS, CDR2 YFSETQ. DNA for the CDR3: TGCGCCAGCAGCTTGGCAGGGGGAAATTCACCCCTCCACTTT. Protein product: CASSLAGGNSPLHF.

This chain links TRBV9 with TRBJ2-1; D remains unclear. Per germline, CDR1 SGDLS and CDR2 YYNGEE. V lost 3 bases and J lost 4, with 17 bases in between. The CDR3 has 16 residues. CDR3 in DNA: TGTGCCAGCAGCGCTGCCGCAAGCCCCTCGTACAATGAGCAGTTCTTC. Its translation is CASSAAASPSYNEQFF.